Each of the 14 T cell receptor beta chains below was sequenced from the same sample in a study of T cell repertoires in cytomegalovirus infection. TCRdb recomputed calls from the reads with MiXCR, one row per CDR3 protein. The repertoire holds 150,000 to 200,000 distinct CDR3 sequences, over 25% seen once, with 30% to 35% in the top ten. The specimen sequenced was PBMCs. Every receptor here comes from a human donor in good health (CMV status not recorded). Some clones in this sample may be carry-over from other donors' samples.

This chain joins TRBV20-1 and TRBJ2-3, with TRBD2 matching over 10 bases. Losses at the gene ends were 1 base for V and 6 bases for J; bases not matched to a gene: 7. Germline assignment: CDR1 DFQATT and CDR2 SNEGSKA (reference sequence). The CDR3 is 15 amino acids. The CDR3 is CSARAGSGGMDTQYF. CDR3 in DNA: TGCAGTGCTAGAGCTGGTAGCGGGGGGATGGATACGCAGTATTTT.

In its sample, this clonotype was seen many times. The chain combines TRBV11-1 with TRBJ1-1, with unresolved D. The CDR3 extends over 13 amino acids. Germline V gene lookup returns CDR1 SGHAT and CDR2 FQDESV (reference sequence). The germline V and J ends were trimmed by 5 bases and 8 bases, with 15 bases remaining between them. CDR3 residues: CASSTNIQWEAFF. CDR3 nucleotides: TGTGCCAGCAGCACCAACATTCAATGGGAAGCTTTCTTT. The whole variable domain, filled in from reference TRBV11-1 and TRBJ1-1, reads EAEVAQSPRYKITEKSQAVAFWCDPISGHATLYWYRQILGQGPELLVQFQDESVVDDSQLPKDRFSAERLKGVDSTLKIQPAELGDSAMYLCASSTNIQWEAFFGQGTRLTVV.

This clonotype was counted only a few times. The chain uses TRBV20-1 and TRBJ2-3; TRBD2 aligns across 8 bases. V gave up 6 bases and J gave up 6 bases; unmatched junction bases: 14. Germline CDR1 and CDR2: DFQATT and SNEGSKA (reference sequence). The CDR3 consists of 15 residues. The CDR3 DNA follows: TGCAGTGCCCAAGAAGGAGCGGGGGACGACGATACGCAGTATTTT. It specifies CSAQEGAGDDDTQYF.

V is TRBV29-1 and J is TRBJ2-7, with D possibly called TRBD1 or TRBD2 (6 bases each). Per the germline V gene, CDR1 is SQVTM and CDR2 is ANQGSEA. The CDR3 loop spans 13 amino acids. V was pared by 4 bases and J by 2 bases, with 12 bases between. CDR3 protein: CSVGQRGAYEQYF. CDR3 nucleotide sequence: TGCAGCGTTGGCCAAAGGGGGGCCTACGAGCAGTACTTC.

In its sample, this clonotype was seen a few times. The CDR3 loop is CASSFRTGESEAFF. The CDR3 DNA reads as TGTGCCAGCAGTTTCAGGACAGGGGAATCTGAAGCTTTCTTT. The rearrangement links TRBV6-2 or TRBV6-3 to TRBJ1-1, with 9 bases fitting TRBD1. The V gene end was trimmed by 4 bases and the J gene end by 6 bases; junction bases not matched to a gene: 6. The germline gives CDR1 MNHEY, CDR2 SVGEGT. This CDR3 spans 14 amino acids.

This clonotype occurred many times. CDR3 nucleotide sequence: TGTGCCAGCAGCCCCCCGGGGGCAGCCGAAGCTTTCTTT. Amino acids: CASSPPGAAEAFF. This chain links TRBV11-2 with TRBJ1-1; TRBD1 is a possible D gene (6 bases). The germline gives CDR1 SGHAT, CDR2 FQNNGV. This CDR3 comprises 13 residues. Trimming took off 5 bases at V and 8 bases at J, with 15 bases between the two ends.

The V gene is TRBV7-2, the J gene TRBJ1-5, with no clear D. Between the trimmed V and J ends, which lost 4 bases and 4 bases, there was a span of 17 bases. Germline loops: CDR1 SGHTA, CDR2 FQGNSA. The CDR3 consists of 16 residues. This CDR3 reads CASSSAGGQANQPQHF. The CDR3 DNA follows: TGTGCCAGCAGCTCGGCGGGAGGGCAGGCGAATCAGCCCCAGCATTTT.

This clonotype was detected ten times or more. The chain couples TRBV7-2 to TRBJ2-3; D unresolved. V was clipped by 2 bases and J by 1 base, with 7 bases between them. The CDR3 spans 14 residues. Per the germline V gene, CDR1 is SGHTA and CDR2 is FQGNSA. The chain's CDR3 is CASSLRGGTDTQYF. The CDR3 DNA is TGTGCCAGCAGCTTACGCGGAGGCACAGATACGCAGTATTTT.

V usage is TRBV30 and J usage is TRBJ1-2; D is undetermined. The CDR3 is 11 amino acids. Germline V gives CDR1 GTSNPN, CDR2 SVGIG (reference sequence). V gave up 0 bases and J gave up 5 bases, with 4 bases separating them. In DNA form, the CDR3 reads TGTGCCTGGAGTGTACATTATGGCTACACCTTC. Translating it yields CAWSVHYGYTF.

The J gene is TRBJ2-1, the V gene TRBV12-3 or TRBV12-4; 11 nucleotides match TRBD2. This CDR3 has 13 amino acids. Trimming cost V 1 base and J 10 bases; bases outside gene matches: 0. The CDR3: CASSLGLAGEQFF. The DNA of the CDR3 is TGTGCCAGCAGTTTAGGACTAGCGGGGGAGCAGTTCTTC.

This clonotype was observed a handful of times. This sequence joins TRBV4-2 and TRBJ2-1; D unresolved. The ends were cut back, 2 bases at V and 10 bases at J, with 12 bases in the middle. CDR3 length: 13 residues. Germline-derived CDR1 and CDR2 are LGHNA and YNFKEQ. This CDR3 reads CASSQHLTGEQFF. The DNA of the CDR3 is TGTGCCAGCAGCCAACACCTAACCGGGGAGCAGTTCTTC.

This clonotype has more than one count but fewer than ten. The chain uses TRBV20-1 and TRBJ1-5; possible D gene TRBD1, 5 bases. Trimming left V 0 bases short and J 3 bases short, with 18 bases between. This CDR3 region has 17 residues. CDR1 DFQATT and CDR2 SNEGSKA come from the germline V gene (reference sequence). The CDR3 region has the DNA TGCAGTGCTAGAGATACACTCAGGGCAGGGACCAATCAGCCCCAGCATTTT. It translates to CSARDTLRAGTNQPQHF.

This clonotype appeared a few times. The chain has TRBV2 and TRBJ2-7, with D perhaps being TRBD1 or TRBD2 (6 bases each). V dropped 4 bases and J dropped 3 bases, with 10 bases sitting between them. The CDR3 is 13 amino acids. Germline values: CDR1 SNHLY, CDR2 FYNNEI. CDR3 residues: CASSVGGGYEQYF. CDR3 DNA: TGTGCCAGCAGTGTTGGAGGGGGCTACGAGCAGTACTTC.

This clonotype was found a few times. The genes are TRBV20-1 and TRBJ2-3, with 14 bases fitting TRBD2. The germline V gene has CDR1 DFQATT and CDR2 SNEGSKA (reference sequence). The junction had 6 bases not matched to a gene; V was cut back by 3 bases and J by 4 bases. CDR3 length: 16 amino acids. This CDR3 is CSARGLAGAVADTQYF. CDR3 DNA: TGCAGTGCTAGGGGACTAGCGGGGGCCGTCGCAGATACGCAGTATTTT.